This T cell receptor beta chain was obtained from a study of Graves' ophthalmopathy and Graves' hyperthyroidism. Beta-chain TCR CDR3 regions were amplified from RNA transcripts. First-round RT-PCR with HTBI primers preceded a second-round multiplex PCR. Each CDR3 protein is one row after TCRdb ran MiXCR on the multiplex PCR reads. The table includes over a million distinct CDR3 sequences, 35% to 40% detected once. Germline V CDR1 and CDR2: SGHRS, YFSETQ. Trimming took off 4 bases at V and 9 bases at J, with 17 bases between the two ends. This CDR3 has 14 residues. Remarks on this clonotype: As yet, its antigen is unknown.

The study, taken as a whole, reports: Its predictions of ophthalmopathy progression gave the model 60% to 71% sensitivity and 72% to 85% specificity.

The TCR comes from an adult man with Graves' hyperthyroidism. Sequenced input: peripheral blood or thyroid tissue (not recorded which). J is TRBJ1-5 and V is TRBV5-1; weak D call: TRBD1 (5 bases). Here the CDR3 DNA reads TGCGCCAGCAGCGCAGGAGGTGAGGGGAGGCCCCAGCATTTT. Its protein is CASSAGGEGRPQHF.